The T cell receptor beta chain under discussion was sequenced for a study of technical replicates of blood from four donors. Repertoires were generated with immunoSEQ multiplex PCR, while TCRdb's copy carries only in-frame clones and drops some. The sample holds around 73,000 clones; approximately 90% are singletons and the top ten take 4.5% to 5%. With 5 bases removed from V and 4 bases from J, the gap between germline ends came to 17 bases. Germline loops: CDR1 SGHVS, CDR2 FQNEAQ. CDR3 size: 15 residues. V gene TRBV7-8 combines with J gene TRBJ1-1; a possible D gene is TRBD1 (6 bases). Sequenced: PBMCs. The receptor comes from a human donor in good health. Some clones in this sample may be carry-over from other donors' samples. The CDR3 loop reads CASSRQAPLSTEAFF. In DNA, the CDR3 is TGTGCCAGCAGCCGACAGGCACCATTGAGCACTGAAGCTTTCTTT.